This T cell receptor (beta chain) stems from a study of cytomegalovirus exposure and HLA in healthy donors. Study-level findings and limits: The classifier reportedly diagnosed cytomegalovirus status with high specificity and sensitivity.

Turning to this clone: Its antigen remains unknown.

The PCR had 60 Vbeta and 13 Jbeta primers. Using immunoSEQ multiplex PCR, the repertoire was profiled, and TCRdb retains in-frame clones only, with some absent. The repertoire holds about 120,000 clones, with 65% to 85% as singletons. J was trimmed by 0 bases and V by 0 bases; bases with no gene match: 1. Germline-derived CDR1 and CDR2 are SGHRS and YFSETQ. This CDR3 is built from 15 residues. Sequences were obtained from PBMCs. The chain carries TRBV5-1 and TRBJ2-7; 9 nucleotides match TRBD1. The receptor was derived from a man aged 45-65 years in good health and CMV-seronegative. The CDR3 loop is CASSLATGGSYEQYF. CDR3 DNA sequence: TGCGCCAGCAGCTTGGCGACAGGGGGCTCCTACGAGCAGTACTTC. Using reference TRBV5-1 and TRBJ2-7 for the parts outside the CDR3, the full variable domain is KAGVTQTPRYLIKTRGQQVTLSCSPISGHRSVSWYQQTPGQGLQFLFEYFSETQRNKGNFPGRFSGRQFSNSRSEMNVSTLELGDSALYLCASSLATGGSYEQYFGPGTRLTVT.